This is a list of T cell receptor beta chains from one sample in a study of Graves' ophthalmopathy and Graves' hyperthyroidism. TCRdb redid the calling of the multiplex PCR reads with MiXCR, one entry per CDR3 protein. The table has about 340,000 distinct CDR3 sequences, about 17% seen once. The sample was peripheral blood. The receptors stem from an adult man with Graves' ophthalmopathy. Each CDR3 is given without its conserved first and last residue. The order of the fields is V gene, J gene, CDR3 protein.

>TRBV7-8|TRBJ2-5
ASSLPYGGQETQY
>TRBV6-1|TRBJ1-2
ASMKHGQGRRSYGYT
>TRBV12-3/TRBV12-4|TRBJ2-7
ASSLGFGLSDYEQY
>TRBV29-1|TRBJ2-5
SARQGKETQY
>TRBV5-6|TRBJ2-5
ASSPTSGGVETQY
>TRBV7-2|TRBJ2-7
ASSLAIGGQY
>TRBV28|TRBJ1-1
ASSLGGSDTEAF
>TRBV19|TRBJ2-7
ASSTGLAGDEQY
>TRBV20-1|TRBJ2-2
SARDDGRNTGELF
>TRBV20-1|TRBJ2-7
SARNSGREYEQY
>TRBV6-1|TRBJ1-2
ASSKDRDLSGYT
>TRBV6-2/TRBV6-3|TRBJ1-2
ASSWDPNYGYT
>TRBV27|TRBJ1-1
ASSFREGYTEAF
>TRBV12-3/TRBV12-4|TRBJ2-4
ASSFRVEAKNIQY